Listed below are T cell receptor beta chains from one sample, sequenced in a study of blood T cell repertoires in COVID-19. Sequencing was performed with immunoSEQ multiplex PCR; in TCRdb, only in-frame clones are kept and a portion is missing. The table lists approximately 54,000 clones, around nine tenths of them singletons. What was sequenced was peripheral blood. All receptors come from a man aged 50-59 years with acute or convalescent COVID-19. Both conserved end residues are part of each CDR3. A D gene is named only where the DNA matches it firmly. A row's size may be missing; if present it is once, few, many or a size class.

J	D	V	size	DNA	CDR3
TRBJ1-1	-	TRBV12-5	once	TGTGCTAGTGGTTCACAGGGGAACACTGAAGCTTTCTTT	CASGSQGNTEAFF
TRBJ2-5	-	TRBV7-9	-	TGTGCCAGCAGCCCCCGGGAGGAGACCCAGTACTTC	CASSPREETQYF
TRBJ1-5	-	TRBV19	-	TGTGCCAGTAGGGCGGGACCGGTTAGCAATCAGCCCCAGCATTTT	CASRAGPVSNQPQHF
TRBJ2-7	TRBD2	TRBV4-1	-	TGCGCCAGCAGCCAAGGTTTATTAAGGCGGGAGGGCCGAAACGAGCAGTACTTC	CASSQGLLRREGRNEQYF
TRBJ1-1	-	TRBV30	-	TGTGCCTGGAGTTTTGCCCGTCGGGCTTTCTTT	CAWSFARRAFF
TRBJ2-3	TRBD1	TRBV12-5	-	TGTGCTAGTGGGGGGACAGTGCGCACAGATACGCAGTATTTT	CASGGTVRTDTQYF
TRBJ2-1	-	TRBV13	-	TGTGCCAGCAGCCCCCGGGACTCTCCCAATGAGCAGTTCTTC	CASSPRDSPNEQFF
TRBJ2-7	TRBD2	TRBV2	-	TGTGCCAGCGCCAGACTAGCGGGGGTTATCCACGAGCAGTACTTC	CASARLAGVIHEQYF
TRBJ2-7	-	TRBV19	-	TGTGCCAGTAGTCCTGGGGACTTCACCTACGAGCAGTACTTC	CASSPGDFTYEQYF
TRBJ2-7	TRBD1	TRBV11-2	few	TGTGCCAGCAGCCCCCGGACAGGGAATAGCTACCACGAGCAGTACTTC	CASSPRTGNSYHEQYF
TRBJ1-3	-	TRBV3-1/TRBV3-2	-	TGTGCCAGCAGCCAAGATGGGGGGACCGCTGGAAACACCATATATTTT	CASSQDGGTAGNTIYF
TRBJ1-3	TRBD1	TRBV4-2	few	TGTGCCAGCAGCCAACCGGGACAGGCCCGCCGGTTCGGAAACACCATATATTTT	CASSQPGQARRFGNTIYF
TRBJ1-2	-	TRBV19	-	TGTGCCAGTAGTATAACGGGGGGCGGCTACACCTTC	CASSITGGGYTF
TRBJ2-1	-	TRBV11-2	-	TGTGCCAGCAGCTTAGCACCGCAGGGTGGTGAGCAGTTCTTC	CASSLAPQGGEQFF
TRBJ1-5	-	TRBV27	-	TGTGCCAGCCGAGCCGGCAATCAGCCCCAGCATTTT	CASRAGNQPQHF
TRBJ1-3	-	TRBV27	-	TGTGCCAGCAGTCCACAGGGAGAGAGAAACACCATATATTTT	CASSPQGERNTIYF
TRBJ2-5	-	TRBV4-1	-	TGCGCCAGCAGCCCGGGACAAGAACAAGAGACCCAGTACTTC	CASSPGQEQETQYF
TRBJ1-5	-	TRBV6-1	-	TGTGCCAGCAGTGAGGACAGCAGTGCCCAGCCCCAGCATTTT	CASSEDSSAQPQHF
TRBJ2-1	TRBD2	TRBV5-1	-	TGCGCCAGCAGCTTGGTACTAGCGGGGGCCTACAATGAGCAGTTCTTC	CASSLVLAGAYNEQFF
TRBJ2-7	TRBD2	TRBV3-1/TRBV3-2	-	TGTGCCAGCAGCCGCGGGGGACTCGACGAGCAGTACTTC	CASSRGGLDEQYF